This T cell receptor (beta chain) was captured in a study of radiotherapy plus CTLA-4 blockade in lung cancer. Sequencing was performed with immunoSEQ multiplex PCR; in TCRdb, only in-frame clones are kept and a portion is missing. This sample has 60,000 to 85,000 clones, with around nine tenths found just once. CDR1 is LNHDA, CDR2 SQIVND, per germline (reference sequence). The CDR3 sequence is 14 residues long. Losses at the gene ends were 11 bases for V and 4 bases for J; bases not matched to a gene: 9. Sequenced material: peripheral blood, taken from a patient treated with radiotherapy plus ipilimumab. This clonotype was sampled from a human donor with non-small cell lung cancer who had stable disease on radiotherapy plus ipilimumab. This chain links TRBV19 with TRBJ2-2, with 8 nucleotides matching TRBD2. DNA of the CDR3: TGTGCCGTTCAGGGAGCGGGAGCCACCGGGGAGCTGTTTTTT. It specifies CAVQGAGATGELFF.